This T cell receptor beta chain was sequenced in a study of blood T cell repertoires in COVID-19 (dated by TCRdb to about 2020). Some background on the complete study: The collaborator samples originated in the United States, Italy and Spain and spanned the acute and convalescent phases of COVID-19. The prospective study material was composed of cDNA or gDNA derived from T cells, B-cell-depleted T cells, or PBMCs. Where HLA class I and class II types were available, the types were taken from metadata supplied by the sample provider, not from assay-based typing. The repertoires were made available in a free public database intended to serve as a resource for research on the immune response to SARS-CoV-2. Nearly every sample came with metadata listing a de-identified subject ID, COVID-19 status, age in years and sex. The dataset comprised deeply sampled blood TCRbeta repertoires from subjects exposed to, actively infected with, or recovered from COVID-19. The samples were drawn from the first 160 participants of the ongoing ImmuneRACE study and from more than 1,000 subjects provided by 6 global collaborators. The paper's findings and limits, for the study overall: The quantity of clinical and demographic metadata differed by source and by participant and was supplied without curation.

This clone was recorded only once. Which antigen it targets is not known. No base quality values were provided; no much bigger clone lies one nucleotide off. Counted from cysteine to phenylalanine, this CDR3 has 17 amino acids. The entry retains the CDR3 DNA only, 51 bases that are in frame from base 1. V ends up 1 base short and J 2 bases short, with an unmatched junction base count of 6. In the germline V gene, CDR1 corresponds to SGHRS and CDR2 to YFSETQ. TCRbeta CDR3 regions were amplified from genomic DNA by means of the immunoSEQ Assay, a bias-controlled multiplex PCR. On the study's bioinformatics: Within the assay, amplification of reference gene primers was used to estimate how many nucleated cells each sample contained. To quantify the absolute abundance of each unique TCRbeta CDR3 rearrangement, sequence reads were collapsed and filtered. For each sample, productive Simpson clonality was calculated as the square root of Simpson's diversity index across productive rearrangements. The immuneACCESS repertoire file appears here via TCRdb, limited to in-frame rearrangements. These files lack a portion of the clones; in checked studies, under half of the deficit traces to unresolved V genes, and the cause of the others is not known. V and J calls and clone size are given by that table; D and trimming were obtained from the DNA. The sample table records around 100,000 clones; 70% to 80% of these occur just once. The ten largest clones represent over 10% of the sample.

Each collaborating institution followed its own protocols to collect whole blood in K2EDTA tubes. For TCRbeta analysis, collaborators shipped samples in one of three forms: frozen whole blood, isolated PBMCs, or DNA extracted from either of those sample types. The chain links TRBV5-1 with TRBJ2-6, with 7 bases matching TRBD1. Specimen: peripheral blood. The clonotype was recovered from a woman in her 70s with acute or convalescent COVID-19. The bases read TGCGCCAGCAGCTTGACTTGGCAGGGGGCTGGGGCCAACGTCCTGACTTTC. Its product reads: CASSLTWQGAGANVLTF.